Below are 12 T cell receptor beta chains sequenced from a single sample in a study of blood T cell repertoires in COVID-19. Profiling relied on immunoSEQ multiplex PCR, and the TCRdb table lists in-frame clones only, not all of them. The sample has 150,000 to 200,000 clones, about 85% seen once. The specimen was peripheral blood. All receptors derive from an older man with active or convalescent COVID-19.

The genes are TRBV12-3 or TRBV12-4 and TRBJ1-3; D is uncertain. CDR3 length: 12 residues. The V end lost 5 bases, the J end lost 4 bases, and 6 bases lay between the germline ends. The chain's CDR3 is CASSQTGNTIYF. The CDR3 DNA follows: TGTGCCAGCAGTCAAACAGGAAACACCATATATTTT.

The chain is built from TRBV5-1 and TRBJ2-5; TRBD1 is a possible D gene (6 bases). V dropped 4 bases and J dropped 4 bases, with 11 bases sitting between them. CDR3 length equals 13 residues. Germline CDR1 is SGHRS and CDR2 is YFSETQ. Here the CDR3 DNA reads TGCGCCAGCAGCCGGACAGCAGGAGAGACCCAGTACTTC. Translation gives CASSRTAGETQYF.

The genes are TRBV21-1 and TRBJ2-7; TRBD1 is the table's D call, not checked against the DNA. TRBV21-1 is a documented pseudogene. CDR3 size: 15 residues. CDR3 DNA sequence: TGTGCCAGCAACCTAACAGGGGGCAAGAGTTACGAGCAGTACTTC. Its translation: CASNLTGGKSYEQYF.

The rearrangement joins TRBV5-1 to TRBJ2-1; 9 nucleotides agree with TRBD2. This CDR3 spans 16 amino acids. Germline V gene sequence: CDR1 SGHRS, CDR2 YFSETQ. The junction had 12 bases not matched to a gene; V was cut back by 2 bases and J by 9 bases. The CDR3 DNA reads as TGCGCCAGCAGCTTCTCCCCGGGACTAGCATCAGTTGAGCAGTTCTTC. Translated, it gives CASSFSPGLASVEQFF.

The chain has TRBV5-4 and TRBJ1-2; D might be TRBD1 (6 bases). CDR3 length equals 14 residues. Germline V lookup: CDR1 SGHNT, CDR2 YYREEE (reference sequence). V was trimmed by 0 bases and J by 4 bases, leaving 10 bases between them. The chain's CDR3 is CASSLVSRGYGYTF. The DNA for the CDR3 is TGTGCCAGCAGCTTGGTTTCCAGGGGCTATGGCTACACCTTC.

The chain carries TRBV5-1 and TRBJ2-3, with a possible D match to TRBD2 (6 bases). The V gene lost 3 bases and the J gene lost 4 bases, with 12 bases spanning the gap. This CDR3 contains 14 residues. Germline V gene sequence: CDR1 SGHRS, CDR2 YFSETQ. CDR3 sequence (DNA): TGCGCCAGCAGCTCCCCGTCGGGGGCAGATACGCAGTATTTT. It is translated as CASSSPSGADTQYF.

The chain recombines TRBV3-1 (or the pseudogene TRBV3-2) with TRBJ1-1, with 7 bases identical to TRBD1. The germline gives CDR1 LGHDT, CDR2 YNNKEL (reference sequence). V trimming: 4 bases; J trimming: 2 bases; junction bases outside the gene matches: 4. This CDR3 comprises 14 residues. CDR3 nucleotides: TGTGCCAGCAGCCGATGGACAGGCAACACTGAAGCTTTCTTT. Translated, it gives CASSRWTGNTEAFF.

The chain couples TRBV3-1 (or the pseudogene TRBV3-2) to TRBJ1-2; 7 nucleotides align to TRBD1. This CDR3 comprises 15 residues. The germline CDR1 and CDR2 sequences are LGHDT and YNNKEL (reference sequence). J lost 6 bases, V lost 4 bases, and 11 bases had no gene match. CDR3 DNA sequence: TGTGCCAGCAGCCCCTTTCGGACAGGAGGTAATGGCTACACCTTC. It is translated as CASSPFRTGGNGYTF.

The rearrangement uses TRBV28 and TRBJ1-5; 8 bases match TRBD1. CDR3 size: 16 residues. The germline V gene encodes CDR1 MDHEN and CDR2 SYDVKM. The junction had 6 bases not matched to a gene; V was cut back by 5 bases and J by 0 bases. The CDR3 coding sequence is TGTGCCAGCAGTGAGGTGACAGGGGATAGCAATCAGCCCCAGCATTTT. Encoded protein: CASSEVTGDSNQPQHF.

CDR3 amino acids: CASSARTSTYTGELFF. Here the CDR3 DNA reads TGTGCCAGCAGCGCCAGGACATCCACGTACACCGGGGAGCTGTTTTTT. The rearrangement uses TRBV9 and TRBJ2-2, with D tentatively TRBD1 (5 bases). CDR3 size: 16 residues. Germline lookup yields CDR1 SGDLS and CDR2 YYNGEE. The germline V and J ends were trimmed by 3 bases and 3 bases, with 15 bases remaining between them. The variable domain in full, with the rest retrieved from reference TRBV9 and TRBJ2-2, is DSGVTQTPKHLITATGQRVTLRCSPRSGDLSVYWYQQSLDQGLQFLIQYYNGEERAKGNILERFSAQQFPDLHSELNLSSLELGDSALYFCASSARTSTYTGELFFGEGSRLTVL.

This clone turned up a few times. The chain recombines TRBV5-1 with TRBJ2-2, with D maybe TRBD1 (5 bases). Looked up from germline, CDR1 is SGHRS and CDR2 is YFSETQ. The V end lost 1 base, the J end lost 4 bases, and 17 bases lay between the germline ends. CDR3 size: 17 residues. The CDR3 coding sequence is TGCGCCAGCAGCTTGCGGCGCGCAGGGTCTAGCACCGGGGAGCTGTTTTTT. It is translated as CASSLRRAGSSTGELFF.

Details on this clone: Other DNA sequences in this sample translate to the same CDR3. CDR3 sequence reads: CASSPSSYEQYF. DNA for the CDR3: TGTGCCAGCAGCCCCAGCTCCTACGAGCAGTACTTC. The chain has TRBV27 and TRBJ2-7; D is uncertain. The CDR3 spans 12 residues. Germline values: CDR1 MNHEY, CDR2 SMNVEV (reference sequence). V dropped 6 bases and J dropped 0 bases, with 6 bases sitting between them.